Presented here are 21 T cell receptor beta chains from one specimen sequenced in a study of cytotoxic CD8 clonotypes in ibrutinib-treated CLL. The method was immunoSEQ multiplex PCR; TCRdb's version includes in-frame clones alone and lacks a portion of them. There are 160,000 or so clones in the sample; roughly 88% occur only once, and approximately 2.9% lies in the top ten. This specimen was PBMCs, taken at disease progression, from a patient treated with ibrutinib. Source of these receptors: a human donor with chronic lymphocytic leukemia.

This chain uses TRBV13 with TRBJ2-1; D is ambiguous. V lost 3 bases and J lost 6, with 12 bases in between. This CDR3 is 14 amino acids long. Per the germline V gene, CDR1 is PRHDT and CDR2 is FYEKMQ (reference sequence). CDR3 sequence (DNA): TGTGCCAGCAGCTTGACGGGCACCTCCAATGAGCAGTTCTTC. This translates into CASSLTGTSNEQFF.

This chain connects TRBV11-3 to TRBJ2-3; no clear D gene. The CDR3 loop spans 15 amino acids. Germline values: CDR1 SGHNT, CDR2 YENEEA. Trimming cost V 1 base and J 0 bases, with 8 bases left between them. CDR3 in DNA: TGTGCCAGCAGCTTAGTGCCCCTTAGCACAGATACGCAGTATTTT. It is translated as CASSLVPLSTDTQYF.

The J gene is TRBJ2-2, the V gene TRBV5-4, with D perhaps being TRBD1 or TRBD2 (5 bases each). V dropped 0 bases and J dropped 4 bases, with 13 bases sitting between them. Germline values: CDR1 SGHNT, CDR2 YYREEE (reference sequence). CDR3 size: 16 residues. CDR3 DNA: TGTGCCAGCAGCTTGGGAGCAGGGCGGGTCACCGGGGAGCTGTTTTTT. This encodes CASSLGAGRVTGELFF. Combining the CDR3 with reference TRBV5-4 and TRBJ2-2 gives the whole variable domain ETGVTQSPTHLIKTRGQQVTLRCSSQSGHNTVSWYQQALGQGPQFIFQYYREEENGRGNFPPRFSGLQFPNYSSELNVNALELDDSALYLCASSLGAGRVTGELFFGEGSRLTVL.

This chain links TRBV4-3 with TRBJ2-1, with D possibly TRBD2 on 6 matching bases. Germline lookup yields CDR1 LGHNA and CDR2 YSLEER. The CDR3 is made up of 11 amino acids. CDR3: CAAGWGNEQFF. As DNA, the CDR3 is TGCGCAGCGGGTTGGGGTAATGAGCAGTTCTTC.

The chain links TRBV4-1 to TRBJ2-1; D possibly corresponds to TRBD2 (5 bases). CDR1 is MGHRA and CDR2 is YSYEKL in the germline V gene. This CDR3 spans 14 amino acids. V was clipped by 6 bases and J by 5 bases, with 14 bases between them. The CDR3 DNA reads TGCGCCAGCAGGGAGGAACTTCTCAACAATGAGCAGTTCTTC. Translation: CASREELLNNEQFF.

The V and J genes are TRBV4-3 and TRBJ2-1, with D possibly matching TRBD2 (6 bases). This CDR3 contains 17 residues. The V end lost 0 bases, the J end lost 7 bases, and 19 bases lay between the germline ends. Germline CDR1 and CDR2: LGHNA and YSLEER. In DNA, the CDR3 is TGCGCCAGCAGCCAAGATCTCGGGGGATTTGCCCATAATGAGCAGTTCTTC. Translation gives CASSQDLGGFAHNEQFF.

The rearrangement links TRBV7-2 to TRBJ1-5; D uncertain. Between the trimmed V and J ends, which lost 3 bases and 0 bases, there was a span of 12 bases. Germline V CDR1 and CDR2: SGHTA, FQGNSA. The CDR3 is 16 residues long. The DNA for the CDR3 is TGTGCCAGCAGCTTTGTGGCGGGATATAGCAATCAGCCCCAGCATTTT. Amino acids: CASSFVAGYSNQPQHF.

The chain recombines TRBV6-4 with TRBJ2-3, with D hard to call. Per the germline V gene, CDR1 is MRHNA and CDR2 is SNTAGT. This CDR3 contains 14 residues. Trimming took 5 bases from V and 0 from J, leaving 9 bases between them. As DNA, the CDR3 is TGTGCCAGCAGTCTGGCAGGTAGCACAGATACGCAGTATTTT. Translation gives CASSLAGSTDTQYF.

The chain combines TRBV4-1 with TRBJ1-1, with 8 bases aligning to TRBD1. V lost 1 base to trimming and J lost 1 base; unmatched junction nucleotides: 2. Germline assignment: CDR1 MGHRA and CDR2 YSYEKL. The CDR3 loop spans 15 amino acids. Here the CDR3 DNA reads TGCGCCAGCAGCCAAGTCGGGACAGGGAACACTGAAGCTTTCTTT. As protein: CASSQVGTGNTEAFF.

This clone appeared once. The chain uses TRBV4-2 and TRBJ2-7, with 9 bases that match TRBD2. V gave up 4 bases and J gave up 4 bases; unmatched junction bases: 5. Germline assignment: CDR1 LGHNA and CDR2 YNFKEQ. The CDR3 has 14 residues. DNA for the CDR3: TGTGCCAGCAGCCGTAGCGGGAGTGGTTACGAGCAGTACTTC. This sequence encodes CASSRSGSGYEQYF.

The genes are TRBV5-1 and TRBJ1-3, with 7 positions matching TRBD1. The CDR3 spans 16 residues. V was pared by 4 bases and J by 0 bases, with 7 bases of the junction left unmatched. The germline V gene encodes CDR1 SGHRS and CDR2 YFSETQ. CDR3 sequence reads: CASSGWDSLSGNTIYF. The CDR3 DNA follows: TGCGCCAGCAGCGGCTGGGACAGCCTCTCTGGAAACACCATATATTTT.

The rearrangement joins TRBV4-2 to TRBJ2-4; D unclear. V was cut by 0 bases and J by 8 bases, with 11 bases left in between. CDR1 LGHNA and CDR2 YNFKEQ come from the germline V gene. This CDR3 comprises 14 residues. The CDR3 DNA is TGTGCCAGCAGCCAAGAGGCCGGGTGGGACATTCAGTACTTC. It translates to CASSQEAGWDIQYF.

This clone is a singleton in its sample. This rearrangement joins TRBV5-4 to TRBJ2-1; 8 nucleotides align to TRBD2. J was trimmed by 5 bases and V by 4 bases; bases with no gene match: 5. The CDR3 spans 14 residues. Per the germline V gene, CDR1 is SGHNT and CDR2 is YYREEE (reference sequence). The CDR3 loop is CASSRTSPNNEQFF. The CDR3 region has the DNA TGTGCCAGCAGCCGGACTAGCCCTAACAATGAGCAGTTCTTC.

The CDR3, as DNA: TGTGCCACCTCCAGGGGGCTTAGTACAGATACGCAGTATTTT. It encodes CATSRGLSTDTQYF. The gene calls are TRBV10-3 and TRBJ2-3; 8 nucleotides agree with TRBD1. The CDR3 is 14 amino acids. The germline V gene encodes CDR1 ENHRY and CDR2 SYGVKD. The junction had 9 bases not matched to a gene; V was cut back by 10 bases and J by 3 bases.

As concerns this clone: Additional DNA sequences in this sample encode the identical CDR3. The rearrangement joins TRBV2 to TRBJ1-4; 7 nucleotides match TRBD1. This CDR3 has 14 residues. Looked up from germline, CDR1 is SNHLY and CDR2 is FYNNEI. V gave up 6 bases and J gave up 8 bases; unmatched junction bases: 9. CDR3 DNA sequence: TGTGCCAGCAGGGCCACAGGGGAAGGAGAAAAACTGTTTTTT. Translating gives CASRATGEGEKLFF.

J is TRBJ2-7 and V is TRBV9; 7 bases map to TRBD2. The germline CDR1 and CDR2 sequences are SGDLS and YYNGEE. This CDR3 comprises 16 residues. V trimming: 0 bases; J trimming: 2 bases; junction bases outside the gene matches: 8. The CDR3 region is CASSVAGGSIAYEQYF. CDR3 coding DNA: TGTGCCAGCAGCGTAGCAGGCGGGAGTATAGCCTACGAGCAGTACTTC.

The V gene is TRBV6-5, the J gene TRBJ1-1; D not certain. Germline V gene data show CDR1 as MNHEY and CDR2 as SVGAGI. The CDR3 length is 13 residues. V was cut by 8 bases and J by 5 bases, with 15 bases left in between. The chain's CDR3 is CASRVRVTTEAFF. The CDR3 DNA is TGTGCCAGCCGCGTTCGGGTAACTACTGAAGCTTTCTTT.

The gene calls are TRBV5-6 and TRBJ1-2; D call uncertain. The CDR3 is 13 amino acids. Deletions cut 0 bases from V and 8 bases from J, with 11 bases between. Germline V lookup: CDR1 SGHDT, CDR2 YYEEEE. The DNA of the CDR3 is TGTGCCAGCAGCTTGGACGCTACCGGGGGCTACACCTTC. Translating gives CASSLDATGGYTF.

This clone is a singleton in its sample. V is TRBV19 and J is TRBJ2-6, with TRBD2 matching over 8 bases. Germline V gene lookup returns CDR1 LNHDA and CDR2 SQIVND (reference sequence). This CDR3 comprises 16 residues. V was clipped by 6 bases and J by 1 base; unmatched bases: 5. DNA of the CDR3: TGTGCCAGTAGCAAAGCGGGAGAGTCTGGGGCCAACGTCCTGACTTTC. Translation: CASSKAGESGANVLTF.

The J gene is TRBJ2-1, the V gene TRBV2; D not resolved. The V gene's germline CDR1 is SNHLY and CDR2 FYNNEI. Between the trimmed V and J ends, which lost 8 bases and 9 bases, there was a span of 8 bases. This CDR3 is 10 amino acids long. CDR3 DNA sequence: TGTGCCAGCTCTTCGGTTGAGCAGTTCTTC. It specifies CASSSVEQFF.

The genes are TRBV30 and TRBJ1-1; D possibly corresponds to TRBD1 (5 bases). V lost 0 bases, J lost 0 bases, and 11 bases lay in between. This CDR3 has 15 residues. The germline CDR1 and CDR2 sequences are GTSNPN and SVGIG (reference sequence). The CDR3 DNA sequence: TGTGCCTGGAGTGTATTTGACAGAGTGAACACTGAAGCTTTCTTT. The encoded protein is CAWSVFDRVNTEAFF.